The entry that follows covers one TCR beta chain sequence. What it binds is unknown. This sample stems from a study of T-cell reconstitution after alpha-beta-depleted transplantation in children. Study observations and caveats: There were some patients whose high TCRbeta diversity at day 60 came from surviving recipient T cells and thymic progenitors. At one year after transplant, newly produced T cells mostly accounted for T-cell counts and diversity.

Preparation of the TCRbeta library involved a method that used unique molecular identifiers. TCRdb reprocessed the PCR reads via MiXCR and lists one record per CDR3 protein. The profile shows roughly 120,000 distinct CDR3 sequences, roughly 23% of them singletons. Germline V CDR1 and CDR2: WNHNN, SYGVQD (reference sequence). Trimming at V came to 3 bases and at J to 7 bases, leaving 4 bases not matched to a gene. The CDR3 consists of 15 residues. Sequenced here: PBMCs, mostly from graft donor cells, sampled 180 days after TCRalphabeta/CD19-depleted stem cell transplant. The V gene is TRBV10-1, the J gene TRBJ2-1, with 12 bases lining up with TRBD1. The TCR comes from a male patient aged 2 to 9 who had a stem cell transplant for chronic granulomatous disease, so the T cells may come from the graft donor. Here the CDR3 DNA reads TGCGCCAGCAGTGACCGGGACAGGGGGCCTAATGAGCAGTTCTTC. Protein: CASSDRDRGPNEQFF.